A single TCR beta chain is shown here with its context. These data are taken from a study of shared T cell receptors in the human thymus. Sequencing used immunoSEQ multiplex PCR; TCRdb keeps in-frame clones, though not all of them. The data contain roughly 560,000 clones, roughly 74% of them seen just once; the ten biggest clones take up more than 0.01%. These data also formed part of another study, on human thymus T cells.

The source is a boy younger than two with a congenital heart defect. The specimen sequenced was thymocytes.

DNA of the CDR3: TGTGCCAGCAGCTACGCCGGGACAGGGGGCTACGAGCAGTACTTC. Amino acids: CASSYAGTGGYEQYF. The chain links TRBV6-5 to TRBJ2-5; TRBD1 matches at 11 bases. The tail of the sequence fits TRBJ2-7 better, so the J call may be wrong. The CDR3 is 15 residues long. Germline V lookup: CDR1 MNHEY, CDR2 SVGAGI.